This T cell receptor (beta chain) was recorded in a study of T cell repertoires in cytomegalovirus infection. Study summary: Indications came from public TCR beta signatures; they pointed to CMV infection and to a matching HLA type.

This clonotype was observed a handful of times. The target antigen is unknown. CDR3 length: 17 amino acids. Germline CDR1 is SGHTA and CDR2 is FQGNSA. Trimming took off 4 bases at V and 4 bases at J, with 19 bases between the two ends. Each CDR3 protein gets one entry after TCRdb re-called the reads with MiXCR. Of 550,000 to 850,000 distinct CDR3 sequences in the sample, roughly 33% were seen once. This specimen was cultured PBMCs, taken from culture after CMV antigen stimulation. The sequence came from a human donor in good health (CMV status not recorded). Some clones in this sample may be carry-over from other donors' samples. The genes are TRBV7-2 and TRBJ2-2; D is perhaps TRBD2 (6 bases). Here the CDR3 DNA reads TGTGCCAGCAGCTCGCGACTAGGGGCGGGACGCACCGGGGAGCTGTTTTTT. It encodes CASSSRLGAGRTGELFF.